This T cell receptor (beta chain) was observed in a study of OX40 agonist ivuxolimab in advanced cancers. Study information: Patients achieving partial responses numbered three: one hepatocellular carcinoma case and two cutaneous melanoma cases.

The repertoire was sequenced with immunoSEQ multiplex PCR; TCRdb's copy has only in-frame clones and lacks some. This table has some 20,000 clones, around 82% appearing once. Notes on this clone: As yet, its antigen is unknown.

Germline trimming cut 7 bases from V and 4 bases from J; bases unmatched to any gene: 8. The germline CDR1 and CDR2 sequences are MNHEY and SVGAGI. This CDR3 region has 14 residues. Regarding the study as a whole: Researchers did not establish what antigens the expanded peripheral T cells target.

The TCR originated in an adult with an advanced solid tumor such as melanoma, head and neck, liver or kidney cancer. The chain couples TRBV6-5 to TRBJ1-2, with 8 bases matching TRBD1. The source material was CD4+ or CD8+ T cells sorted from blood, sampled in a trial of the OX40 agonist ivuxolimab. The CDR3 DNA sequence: TGTGCCAGCACTACACAGGGGGGGGGCTATGGCTACACCTTC. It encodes CASTTQGGGYGYTF.